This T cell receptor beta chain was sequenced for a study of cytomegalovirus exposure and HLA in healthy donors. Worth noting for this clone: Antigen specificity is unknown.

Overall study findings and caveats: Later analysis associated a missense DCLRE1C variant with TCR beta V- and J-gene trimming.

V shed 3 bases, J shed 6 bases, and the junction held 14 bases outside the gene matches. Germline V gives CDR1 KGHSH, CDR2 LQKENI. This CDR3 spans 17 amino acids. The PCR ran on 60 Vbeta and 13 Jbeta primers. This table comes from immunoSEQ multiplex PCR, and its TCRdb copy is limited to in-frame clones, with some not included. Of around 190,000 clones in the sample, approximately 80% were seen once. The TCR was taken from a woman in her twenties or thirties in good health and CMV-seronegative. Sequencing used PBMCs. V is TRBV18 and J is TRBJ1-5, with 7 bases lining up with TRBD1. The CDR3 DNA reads TGTGCCAGCTCACCTTTTCCCGGGACAGCTAGCTTTCAGCCCCAGCATTTT. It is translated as CASSPFPGTASFQPQHF. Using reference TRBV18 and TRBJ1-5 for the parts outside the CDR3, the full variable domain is NAGVMQNPRHLVRRRGQEARLRCSPMKGHSHVYWYRQLPEEGLKFMVYLQKENIIDESGMPKERFSAEFPKEGPSILRIQQVVRGDSAAYFCASSPFPGTASFQPQHFGDGTRLSIL.